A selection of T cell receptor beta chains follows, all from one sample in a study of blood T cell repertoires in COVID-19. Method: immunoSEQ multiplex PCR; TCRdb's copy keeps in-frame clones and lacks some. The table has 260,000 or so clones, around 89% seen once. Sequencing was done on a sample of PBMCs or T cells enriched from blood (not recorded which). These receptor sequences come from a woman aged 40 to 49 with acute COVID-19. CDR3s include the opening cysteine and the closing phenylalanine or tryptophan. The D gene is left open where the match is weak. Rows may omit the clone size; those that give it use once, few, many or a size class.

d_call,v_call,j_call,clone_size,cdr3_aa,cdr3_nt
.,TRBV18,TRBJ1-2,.,CASSPGSPITYGYTF,TGTGCCAGCTCACCCGGTTCGCCGATCACCTATGGCTACACCTTC
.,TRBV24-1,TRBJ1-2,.,CATSVGAEYGYTF,TGTGCCACCAGTGTGGGGGCAGAGTATGGCTACACCTTC
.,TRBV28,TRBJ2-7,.,CASSFRRLVSYEQYF,TGTGCCAGCAGTTTCCGTCGACTTGTCTCCTACGAGCAGTACTTC
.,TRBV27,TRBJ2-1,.,CASSLPPQGGEQFF,TGTGCCAGCAGTTTACCCCCCCAGGGTGGTGAGCAGTTCTTC
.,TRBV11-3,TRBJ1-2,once,CASSLDIRNYGYTF,TGTGCCAGCAGCTTAGATATTCGGAACTATGGCTACACCTTC
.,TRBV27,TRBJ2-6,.,CASSGSSGANVLTF,TGTGCCAGCAGTGGGAGCTCTGGGGCCAACGTCCTGACTTTC
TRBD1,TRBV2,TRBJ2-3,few,CASTRQGGSTDTQYF,TGTGCCAGCACACGACAGGGCGGTAGCACAGATACGCAGTATTTT
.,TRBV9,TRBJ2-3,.,CASSVLDERDTQYF,TGTGCCAGCAGCGTCTTGGACGAGCGGGATACGCAGTATTTT
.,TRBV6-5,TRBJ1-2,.,CASSYDRYRYGYTF,TGTGCCAGCAGTTACGACAGGTACCGCTATGGCTACACCTTC
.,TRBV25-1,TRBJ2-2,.,CASKRDSGPLNTGELFF,TGTGCCAGCAAGAGGGACAGCGGGCCACTGAACACCGGGGAGCTGTTTTTT
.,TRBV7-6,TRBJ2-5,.,CASSLSRVLSETQYF,TGTGCCAGCAGCTTATCGAGGGTTTTGTCGGAGACCCAGTACTTC
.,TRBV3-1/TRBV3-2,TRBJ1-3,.,CASSQDSRNTIYF,TGTGCCAGCAGCCAAGATTCTAGAAACACCATATATTTT
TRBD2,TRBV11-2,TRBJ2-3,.,CASSGVAGASTDTQYF,TGTGCCAGCAGCGGAGTAGCGGGAGCCAGCACAGATACGCAGTATTTT
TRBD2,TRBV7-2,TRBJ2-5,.,CASSLGPTHGGGETQYF,TGTGCCAGCAGCTTAGGCCCCACTCACGGCGGGGGAGAGACCCAGTACTTC
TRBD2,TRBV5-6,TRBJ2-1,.,CASSLPPSGRHNEQFF,TGTGCCAGCAGCTTGCCCCCTTCCGGGAGGCACAATGAGCAGTTCTTC
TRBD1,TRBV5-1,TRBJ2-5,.,CASSHGTGEETQYF,TGCGCCAGCAGCCATGGGACAGGGGAAGAGACCCAGTACTTC
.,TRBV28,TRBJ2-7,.,CASSLTSYEQYF,TGTGCCAGCAGTTTAACGAGTTACGAGCAGTACTTC
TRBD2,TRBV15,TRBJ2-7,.,CATSRAKRGTYEQYF,TGTGCCACCAGCAGAGCGAAGCGGGGGACCTACGAGCAGTACTTC
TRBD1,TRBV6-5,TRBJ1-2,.,CASSYFQGANYGYTF,TGTGCCAGCAGTTACTTCCAGGGGGCCAACTATGGCTACACCTTC
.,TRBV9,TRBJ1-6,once,CASSPRWGQTSPLHF,TGTGCCAGCAGCCCTAGGTGGGGGCAAACTTCACCCCTCCACTTT
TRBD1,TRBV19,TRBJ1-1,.,CASSILSDRGGWNTEAFF,TGTGCCAGTAGTATCCTCTCCGACAGGGGAGGTTGGAACACTGAAGCTTTCTTT
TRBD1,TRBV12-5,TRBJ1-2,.,CASGGQSTNYGYTF,TGTGCTAGTGGGGGACAGTCCACTAACTATGGCTACACCTTC
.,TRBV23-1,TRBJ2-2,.,CASSCRKNTGELFF,TGCGCCAGCAGTTGCAGGAAAAACACCGGGGAGCTGTTTTTT
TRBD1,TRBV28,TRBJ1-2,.,CASTKDRGVGYTF,TGTGCCAGCACCAAGGACAGGGGCGTTGGCTACACCTTC
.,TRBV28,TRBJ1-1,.,CASSSTMNTEAFF,TGTGCCAGCAGTTCGACTATGAACACTGAAGCTTTCTTT
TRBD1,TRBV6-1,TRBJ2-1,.,CASSEPGQPAMNEQFF,TGTGCCAGCAGTGAACCGGGACAGCCGGCTATGAATGAGCAGTTCTTC
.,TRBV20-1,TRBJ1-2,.,CSASIKHRPYGYTF,TGCAGTGCTAGTATAAAGCACAGGCCCTATGGCTACACCTTC
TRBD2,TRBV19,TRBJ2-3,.,CASSIPRERGADTQYF,TGTGCCAGTAGTATACCGCGGGAGAGGGGCGCAGATACGCAGTATTTT
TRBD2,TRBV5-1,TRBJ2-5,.,CASSTGGLAGPETQYF,TGCGCCAGCAGCACGGGAGGACTAGCGGGACCCGAGACCCAGTACTTC
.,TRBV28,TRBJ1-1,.,CASSSTGHRATEAFF,TGTGCCAGCAGCTCGACAGGCCATAGAGCCACTGAAGCTTTCTTT
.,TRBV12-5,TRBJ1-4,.,CASGLVVGGKGQLRATNEKLFF,TGTGCTAGTGGTTTGGTAGTCGGAGGGAAGGGGCAACTACGAGCAACTAATGAAAAACTGTTTTTT
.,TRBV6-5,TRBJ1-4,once,CASSYGGNNEKLFF,TGTGCCAGCAGTTACGGGGGGAATAATGAAAAACTGTTTTTT
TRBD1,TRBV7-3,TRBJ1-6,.,CASSLTGGHNSPLHF,TGTGCCAGCAGCTTAACAGGGGGCCATAATTCACCCCTCCACTTT
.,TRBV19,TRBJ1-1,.,CASRRPGQGPDTEAFF,TGTGCCAGTAGGAGACCCGGTCAGGGCCCGGACACTGAAGCTTTCTTT
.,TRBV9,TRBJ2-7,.,CASSVGSGVYYEQYF,TGTGCCAGCAGCGTAGGCTCAGGTGTCTACTACGAGCAGTACTTC
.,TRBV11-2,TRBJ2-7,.,CASSRAQGYEQYF,TGTGCCAGCAGCCGGGCGCAGGGTTACGAGCAGTACTTC
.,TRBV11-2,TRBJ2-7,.,CASSLAGLQAHEQYF,TGTGCCAGCAGCTTAGCGGGCCTACAGGCCCACGAGCAGTACTTC
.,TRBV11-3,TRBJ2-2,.,CASSWRAGNTGELFF,TGTGCCAGCAGCTGGAGGGCAGGGAACACCGGGGAGCTGTTTTTT
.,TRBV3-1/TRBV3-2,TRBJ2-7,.,CASSLPFSEQYF,TGTGCCAGCAGCCTTCCTTTCAGTGAGCAGTACTTC
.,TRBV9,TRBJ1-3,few,CASSVGWSSGNTIYF,TGTGCCAGCAGCGTAGGTTGGAGCTCTGGAAACACCATATATTTT
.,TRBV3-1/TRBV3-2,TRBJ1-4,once,CASSQGAGVGFEKLFF,TGTGCCAGCAGCCAAGGGGCGGGGGTAGGGTTCGAAAAACTGTTTTTT
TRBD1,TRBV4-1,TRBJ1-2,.,CASSLPGQGRVDGYTF,TGCGCCAGCAGCCTACCTGGACAGGGGCGAGTGGATGGCTACACCTTC
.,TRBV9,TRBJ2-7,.,CASSVDRQAYEQYF,TGTGCCAGCAGCGTAGATCGGCAGGCGTACGAGCAGTACTTC
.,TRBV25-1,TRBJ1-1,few,CASSELTGGTEAFF,TGTGCCAGCAGTGAACTGACCGGGGGGACTGAAGCTTTCTTT